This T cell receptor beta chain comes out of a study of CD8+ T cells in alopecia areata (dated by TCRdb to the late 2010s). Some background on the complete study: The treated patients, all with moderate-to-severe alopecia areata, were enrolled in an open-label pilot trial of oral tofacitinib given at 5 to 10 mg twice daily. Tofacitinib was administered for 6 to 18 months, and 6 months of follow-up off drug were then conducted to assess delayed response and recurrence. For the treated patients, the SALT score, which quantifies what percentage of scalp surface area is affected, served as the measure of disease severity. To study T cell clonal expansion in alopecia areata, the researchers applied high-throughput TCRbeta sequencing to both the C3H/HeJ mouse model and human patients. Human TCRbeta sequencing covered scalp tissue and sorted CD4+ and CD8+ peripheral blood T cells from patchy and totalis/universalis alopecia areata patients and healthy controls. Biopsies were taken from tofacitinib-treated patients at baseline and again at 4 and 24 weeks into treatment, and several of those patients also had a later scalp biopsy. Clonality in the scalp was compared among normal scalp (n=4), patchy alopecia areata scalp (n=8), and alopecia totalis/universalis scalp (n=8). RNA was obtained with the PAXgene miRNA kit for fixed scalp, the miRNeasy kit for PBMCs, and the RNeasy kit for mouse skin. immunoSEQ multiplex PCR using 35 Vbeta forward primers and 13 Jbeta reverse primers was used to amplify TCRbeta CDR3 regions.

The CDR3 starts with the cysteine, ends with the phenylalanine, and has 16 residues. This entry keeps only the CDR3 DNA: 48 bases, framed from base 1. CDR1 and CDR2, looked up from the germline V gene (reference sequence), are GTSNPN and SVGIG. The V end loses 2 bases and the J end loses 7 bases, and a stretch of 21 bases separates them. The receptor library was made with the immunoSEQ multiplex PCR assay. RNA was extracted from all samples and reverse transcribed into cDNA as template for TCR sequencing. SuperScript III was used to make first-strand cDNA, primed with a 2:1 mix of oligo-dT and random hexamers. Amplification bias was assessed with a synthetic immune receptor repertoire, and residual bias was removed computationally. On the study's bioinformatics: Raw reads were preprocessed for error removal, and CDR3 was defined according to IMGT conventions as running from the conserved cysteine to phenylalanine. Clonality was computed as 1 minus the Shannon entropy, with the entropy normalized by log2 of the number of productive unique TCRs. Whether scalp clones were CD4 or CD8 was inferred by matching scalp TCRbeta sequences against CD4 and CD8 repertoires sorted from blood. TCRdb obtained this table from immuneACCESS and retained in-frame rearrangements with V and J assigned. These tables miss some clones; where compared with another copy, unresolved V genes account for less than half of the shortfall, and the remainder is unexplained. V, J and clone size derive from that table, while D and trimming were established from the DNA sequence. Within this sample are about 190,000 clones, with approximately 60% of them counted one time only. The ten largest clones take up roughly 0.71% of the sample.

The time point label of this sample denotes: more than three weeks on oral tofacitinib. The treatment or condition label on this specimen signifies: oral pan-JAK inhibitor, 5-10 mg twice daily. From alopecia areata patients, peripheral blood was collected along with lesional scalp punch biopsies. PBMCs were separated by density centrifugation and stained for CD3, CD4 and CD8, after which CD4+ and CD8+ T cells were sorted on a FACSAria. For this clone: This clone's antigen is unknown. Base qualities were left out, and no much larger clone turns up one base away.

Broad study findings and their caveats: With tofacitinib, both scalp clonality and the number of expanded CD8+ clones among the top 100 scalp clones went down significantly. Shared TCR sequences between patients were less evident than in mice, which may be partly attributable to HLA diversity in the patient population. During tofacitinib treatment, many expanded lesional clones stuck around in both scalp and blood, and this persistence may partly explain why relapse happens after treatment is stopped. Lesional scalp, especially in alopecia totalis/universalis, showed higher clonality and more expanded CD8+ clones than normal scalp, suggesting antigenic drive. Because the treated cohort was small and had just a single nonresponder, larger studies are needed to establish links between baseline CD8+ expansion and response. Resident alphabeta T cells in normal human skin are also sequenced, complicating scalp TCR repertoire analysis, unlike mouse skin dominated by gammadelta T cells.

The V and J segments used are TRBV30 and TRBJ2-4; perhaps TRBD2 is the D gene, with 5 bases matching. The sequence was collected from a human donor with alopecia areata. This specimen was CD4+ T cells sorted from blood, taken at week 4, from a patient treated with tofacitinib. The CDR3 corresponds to CAWSPPLTGSVNIQYF. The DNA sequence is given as TGTGCCTGGAGTCCCCCTTTAACGGGGTCCGTCAACATTCAGTACTTC.